This entry describes one T cell receptor (beta chain). Antigen unknown. PCR primers comprised 60 Vbeta and 13 Jbeta primers. TCRdb keeps only in-frame clones here, not all; method: immunoSEQ multiplex PCR. The sample records about 67,000 clones, approximately 75% being singletons. This record comes from a study of cytomegalovirus exposure and HLA in healthy donors. General study points: Rarity marked most TCR sequences, yet some public TCRs occurred in many donors.

J was trimmed by 1 base and V by 0 bases; bases with no gene match: 3. CDR1 is SGHRS, CDR2 YFSETQ, per germline. This CDR3 contains 16 residues. The genes are TRBV5-1 and TRBJ1-3; TRBD1 agrees at 8 bases. The material sequenced was PBMCs. The sequence was collected from a man in his sixties in good health and CMV-seropositive. CDR3 DNA: TGCGCCAGCAGCTTGGATAGGACAGGGTCTGGAAACACCATATATTTT. Its protein product is CASSLDRTGSGNTIYF.